A selection of T cell receptor beta chains follows, all from one sample in a study of T cell responses to AZD1222 COVID-19 vaccine. Clones were read by immunoSEQ multiplex PCR, and TCRdb kept only the in-frame ones, dropping some. The table has roughly 99,000 clones, roughly 90% seen once. Sequencing was performed on peripheral blood, taken 28 days after the second AZD1222 dose. Source of these receptors: an adult who received the AZD1222 COVID-19 vaccine. Both conserved end residues are part of each CDR3. Each record gives: D gene, V gene, J gene, clone size, CDR3 DNA, CDR3 protein. The D gene is left open where the match is weak. The listing skips clone size in some rows; elsewhere it reads once, few, many or a size class.

-,TRBV3-1/TRBV3-2,TRBJ1-5,-,TGTGCCAGCAGCCAAGATCTATCGCATCGGACGTGCAATCAGCCCCAGCATTTT,CASSQDLSHRTCNQPQHF
-,TRBV18,TRBJ1-3,-,TGTGCCAGCTCACCAAACAACTCTGGAAACACCATATATTTT,CASSPNNSGNTIYF
-,TRBV4-2,TRBJ2-7,once,TGTGCCAGCAGCCAAGATTACGCCAGGACCTACGAGCAGTACTTC,CASSQDYARTYEQYF
-,TRBV9,TRBJ2-1,-,TGTGCCAGCAGCGTAGACGGGGGGCGAGACAATGAGCAGTTCTTC,CASSVDGGRDNEQFF
-,TRBV5-4,TRBJ1-2,-,TGTGCCAGCAGCTTGGTGGGCACGGATTGCACCTTC,CASSLVGTDCTF
-,TRBV30,TRBJ2-7,-,TGTGCCTGGAGTACCAGGTACGAGCAGTACTTC,CAWSTRYEQYF
TRBD1,TRBV6-2/TRBV6-3,TRBJ1-2,-,TGTGCCAGCAGTTACAGACAGGGGGCCTACACCTTC,CASSYRQGAYTF
TRBD2,TRBV11-2,TRBJ2-5,medium-sized,TGTGCCAGCAGCTCGGGACTAGCGGGGGGGTCTGAAGAGACCCAGTACTTC,CASSSGLAGGSEETQYF
-,TRBV28,TRBJ1-1,-,TGTGCCAGCAGTTTTAAACTGAACACTGAAGCTTTCTTT,CASSFKLNTEAFF
-,TRBV28,TRBJ1-3,-,TGTGCCAGCAGCTACAGGACTACTGGAAACACCATATATTTT,CASSYRTTGNTIYF
-,TRBV9,TRBJ1-6,-,TGTGCCAGCAGCGTAGCGTATAGGAATTCACCCCTCCACTTT,CASSVAYRNSPLHF
-,TRBV5-1,TRBJ2-5,-,TGCGCCAGCAGCCCGGGGGTTGTGGAGACCCAGTACTTC,CASSPGVVETQYF
-,TRBV15,TRBJ1-1,once,TGTGCCACCAGCATCCAGACTAACACTGAAGCTTTCTTT,CATSIQTNTEAFF
TRBD1,TRBV7-9,TRBJ2-7,-,TGTGCCAGCGGCCGGGACAGTACCTACGAGCAGTACTTC,CASGRDSTYEQYF
TRBD2,TRBV19,TRBJ2-3,-,TGTGCCAGTAGTCCCCAAGGGAGGGGTGGAACAGATACGCAGTATTTT,CASSPQGRGGTDTQYF
TRBD2,TRBV18,TRBJ2-1,-,TGTGCCAGCTCACCACCAACGGGAGGGATCTACAATGAGCAGTTCTTC,CASSPPTGGIYNEQFF
TRBD1,TRBV5-8,TRBJ1-1,-,TGTGCCAGCGGGACAGCGGGAACTGAAGCTTTCTTT,CASGTAGTEAFF
-,TRBV29-1,TRBJ2-1,-,TGCAGCGTTGTTCTGGGGACCAATGAGCAGTTCTTC,CSVVLGTNEQFF
-,TRBV7-5,TRBJ1-2,-,TGTGCCAGAAGCTTACCGCCCCTAGTTAACTATGGCTACACCTTC,CARSLPPLVNYGYTF
-,TRBV6-6,TRBJ2-7,-,TGTGCCAGCAGCGCCGACACCGCCTACGAGCAGTACTTC,CASSADTAYEQYF
-,TRBV5-4,TRBJ2-2,-,TGTGCCAGCAGCTTTCGAAGCGGAGCCACCGGGGAGCTGTTTTTT,CASSFRSGATGELFF
-,TRBV24-1,TRBJ2-5,once,TGTGCCACGGGCGGGACGTACCAAGAGACCCAGTACTTC,CATGGTYQETQYF
-,TRBV19,TRBJ1-2,-,TGTGCCAGTAGTATGGGCGGAGGCTATGGCTACACCTTC,CASSMGGGYGYTF
TRBD1,TRBV28,TRBJ1-2,-,TGTGCCACCGGGGGGACAGGGACCTTCAACTATGGCTACACCTTC,CATGGTGTFNYGYTF
TRBD1,TRBV23-1,TRBJ1-6,once,TGCGCCAGCAGTCCCCCGATCCGGGACAGGGGGGAAAATTCACCCCTCCACTTT,CASSPPIRDRGENSPLHF
-,TRBV6-5,TRBJ2-5,-,TGTGCCGGGGGGGGGACAGCTAGAACCCAGTACTTC,CAGGGTARTQYF
-,TRBV19,TRBJ2-1,-,TGTGCCAGTAGTATAGGGGGCTCCTACAATGAGCAGTTCTTC,CASSIGGSYNEQFF
TRBD2,TRBV30,TRBJ2-3,-,TGTGCCTGGAGTGTAAACAGCGGGGGCACAGATACGCAGTATTTT,CAWSVNSGGTDTQYF
-,TRBV18,TRBJ1-5,-,TGTGCCAGCTCACCACCGTCACAACCCGGGCAGCCCCAGCATTTT,CASSPPSQPGQPQHF
-,TRBV12-3/TRBV12-4,TRBJ1-2,-,TGTGCCACCGACAGTAACTATGGCTACACCTTC,CATDSNYGYTF
TRBD1,TRBV3-1/TRBV3-2,TRBJ1-1,-,TGTGCCAGCAGTAAAACAGGGGATGTGGACACTGAAGCTTTCTTT,CASSKTGDVDTEAFF
-,TRBV3-1/TRBV3-2,TRBJ2-5,-,TGTGCCAGCACCCCGGGGCCACGAGAGACCCAGTACTTC,CASTPGPRETQYF
-,TRBV18,TRBJ1-3,-,TGTGCCAGCTCACAGGGAGTCCCCGTCTCTGGAAACACCATATATTTT,CASSQGVPVSGNTIYF
-,TRBV5-1,TRBJ2-5,-,TGCGCCAGCAGCTTGGTGGGCGGAGGGGAGACCCAGTACTTC,CASSLVGGGETQYF
-,TRBV29-1,TRBJ1-2,once,TGCAGCGCTATGACAGAAAACTATGGCTACACCTTC,CSAMTENYGYTF
-,TRBV4-1,TRBJ2-2,-,TGCGCCAGCAGCCAAGATCGGAGGGTCACCGGGGAGCTGTTTTTT,CASSQDRRVTGELFF
-,TRBV19,TRBJ1-1,-,TGTGCCGCGGGCCCTGAAGCTTTCTTT,CAAGPEAFF
TRBD2,TRBV11-3,TRBJ2-7,-,TGTGCCACTCCCGAGACTAGCGGGAGCAATCACCCCTACGAGCAGTACTTC,CATPETSGSNHPYEQYF
-,TRBV29-1,TRBJ1-1,-,TGCAGCGCCGAGTTTCGAATGAACACTGAAGCTTTCTTT,CSAEFRMNTEAFF
-,TRBV7-3,TRBJ1-1,few,TGTGCCAGCGACAGGATGAACACTGAAGCTTTCTTT,CASDRMNTEAFF
TRBD1,TRBV9,TRBJ1-2,-,TGTGCCAGCAGCGTAGGAATGACAGGGGCCCACTATGGCTACACCTTC,CASSVGMTGAHYGYTF
-,TRBV4-2,TRBJ1-2,-,TGTGCCAGCAGCCCCTTGGCGGGGAACTATGGCTACACCTTC,CASSPLAGNYGYTF
-,TRBV15,TRBJ1-1,-,TGTGCCACCAGCAGAGATCGAGGAGCTTTCTTT,CATSRDRGAFF
-,TRBV11-2,TRBJ2-7,once,TGTGCCAGCAAATCGACAGGATCCTACGAGCAGTACTTC,CASKSTGSYEQYF
-,TRBV6-5,TRBJ2-7,-,TGTGCCAGCACCTACAACTACGAGCAGTACTTC,CASTYNYEQYF
-,TRBV28,TRBJ1-1,-,TGTGCCAGCAGCCCTTCGGACAACACTGAAGCTTTCTTT,CASSPSDNTEAFF
TRBD1,TRBV7-6,TRBJ2-5,once,TGTGCCAGCAGTCAACTAGGGGGCGGAGAGACCCAGTACTTC,CASSQLGGGETQYF
-,TRBV5-6,TRBJ1-2,-,TGTGCCAGCAGCCCTGTGGGAGGAAATGGCTACACCTTC,CASSPVGGNGYTF